The present T cell receptor beta chain was sequenced within a study of CD8+CD57+ T cells in acquired aplastic anemia. Across the study: DNA from sorted CD4+ and CD8+ cells averaged around 3 ug. Findings and caveats of the study: The CD8+ Simpson's diversity of patients and controls was not significantly different.

The CDR3 loop spans 15 amino acids. CDR1 is SGHVT and CDR2 is SQSDAQ in the germline V gene. Before being chosen for sequencing, patients had shown CD8+CD57+ cell expansion by flow cytometry. Patients uniformly had severe acquired aplastic anemia. Genomic DNA provided the template from which TCR beta VDJ and CDR3 profiles were obtained. Using its own MiXCR run on the reads, TCRdb lists one record per CDR3 protein. This sample has about 260,000 distinct CDR3 sequences, with 65% to 90% found just once. Turning to this clonotype: Its antigen is unknown. Sequence at one end of the junction differs from germline and may be a read error.

This clonotype was obtained from a human donor with aplastic anemia. V is TRBV7-4 and J is TRBJ1-1; D remains ambiguous. Sample: sorted CD4+, CD8+, or CD8+CD57+ T cells (not recorded which) from PBMCs. CDR3 region: CASSLVVTGNTEAFF. The CDR3 nucleotides read TGTGCCAGCAGCTTAGTGGTGACGGGCAACACTGAAGCCTTCTTT.